The next 10 T cell receptor beta chains were all read from a single sample in a study of blood T cell repertoires in COVID-19. The protocol was immunoSEQ multiplex PCR, while the TCRdb copy is restricted to in-frame clones and leaves out a portion. Altogether over 200,000 clones are present, around 80% being singletons, with the ten largest covering around 5.1%. Sequenced: peripheral blood. These receptors were taken from a human donor in a cohort sampled during active COVID-19.

The table lists this clone with a few counts. The chain uses TRBV18 and TRBJ1-5, with TRBD1 as a possible D gene (5 bases). Per the germline V gene, CDR1 is KGHSH and CDR2 is LQKENI. The CDR3 spans 13 residues. The V and J ends lost 3 bases and 5 bases respectively, with 8 bases between them. The CDR3 spells CASSPAGDQPQHF. Here the CDR3 DNA reads TGTGCCAGCTCACCGGCGGGGGATCAGCCCCAGCATTTT.

The V gene is TRBV5-4, the J gene TRBJ2-1; 8 nucleotides align to TRBD2. The V gene's germline CDR1 is SGHNT and CDR2 YYREEE (reference sequence). The CDR3 is made up of 16 amino acids. Germline trimming cut 0 bases from V and 1 base from J; bases unmatched to any gene: 3. CDR3 loop: CASSLGGRISYNEQFF. In DNA form, the CDR3 reads TGTGCCAGCAGCTTGGGCGGGAGGATTTCCTACAATGAGCAGTTCTTC.

The genes are TRBV5-5 and TRBJ2-1; weak D call: TRBD2 (5 bases). CDR1 and CDR2 (germline): SGHKS, YYEKEE (reference sequence). The CDR3 runs 16 residues. Between the trimmed V and J ends, which lost 4 bases and 0 bases, there was a span of 14 bases. In DNA, the CDR3 is TGTGCCAGCAGCCGCCGAGCGGAAAGCTCCTACAATGAGCAGTTCTTC. It yields the protein CASSRRAESSYNEQFF.

This chain links TRBV9 with TRBJ2-1, with D perhaps TRBD1 (5 bases). The germline V gene has CDR1 SGDLS and CDR2 YYNGEE. This CDR3 is 15 amino acids long. Trimming pared 0 bases from V and 1 base from J, leaving 8 bases between. The CDR3 reads CASSVVAGSYNEQFF. The CDR3, as DNA: TGTGCCAGCAGCGTAGTAGCAGGGTCCTACAATGAGCAGTTCTTC.

The chain couples TRBV28 to TRBJ1-2, with 11 bases fitting TRBD1. V dropped 3 bases and J dropped 8; count of bases not matched to a gene: 5. The CDR3 has 14 residues. Per germline, CDR1 MDHEN and CDR2 SYDVKM. CDR3: CASSFGQGARGYTF. As DNA, the CDR3 is TGTGCCAGCAGTTTCGGACAGGGGGCGCGAGGCTACACCTTC.

The chain links TRBV25-1 to TRBJ1-3, with a possible D match to TRBD1 (5 bases). With 6 bases removed from V and 4 bases from J, the gap between germline ends came to 16 bases. This CDR3 comprises 15 residues. Germline loops: CDR1 MGHDK, CDR2 SYGVNS. The DNA of the CDR3 is TGTGCCAGCAGGGCTCAGGGTCGGGCGGGAAACACCATATATTTT. As protein: CASRAQGRAGNTIYF.

In DNA form, the CDR3 reads TGTGCCAGCAGTTACCACGGTAACTATGGCTACACCTTC. Amino acid sequence: CASSYHGNYGYTF. The V gene is TRBV6-2 or TRBV6-3, the J gene TRBJ1-2; D ambiguous. The germline V gene has CDR1 MNHEY and CDR2 SVGEGT. The CDR3 totals 13 residues. Trimming left V 2 bases short and J 1 base short, with 5 bases between.

This rearrangement joins TRBV28 to TRBJ1-6, with 9 bases lining up with TRBD1. CDR3 length: 15 residues. V shed 8 bases and J 6 bases; nucleotides not matched to a gene: 8. Per germline, CDR1 MDHEN and CDR2 SYDVKM. This CDR3 reads CASAPTGGGNSPLHF. In DNA, the CDR3 is TGTGCCAGCGCTCCAACAGGGGGCGGTAATTCACCCCTCCACTTT.

The chain is built from TRBV29-1 and TRBJ2-7, with a weak D call TRBD2 (5 bases). Germline assignment: CDR1 SQVTM and CDR2 ANQGSEA. This CDR3 region has 17 residues. Trimming shortened V by 8 bases and J by 3 bases, and 29 bases separated the two germline ends. CDR3 in DNA: TGCAGCCCTGGACCGAGGGCGCGAGAACCAGAATACTACGAGCAGTACTTC. It is translated as CSPGPRAREPEYYEQYF.

The V and J genes are TRBV7-2 and TRBJ2-3, with TRBD1 as a possible D gene (5 bases). Trimming pared 5 bases from V and 0 bases from J, leaving 15 bases between. The length of the CDR3 is 16 residues. Germline values: CDR1 SGHTA, CDR2 FQGNSA. The CDR3, as DNA: TGTGCCAGCAGCCCCGCCGTGGGGCGGAGCACAGATACGCAGTATTTT. Amino acid sequence: CASSPAVGRSTDTQYF.